The rows below give T cell receptor beta chains drawn from one sample of a study of identical twins. TCRdb re-called the 5' RACE reads through MiXCR, storing one row per CDR3 protein. The sample gives about 570,000 distinct CDR3 sequences, around 9.6% of which show up once; around 3.2% is in the top ten. These data were also reused for a study on yellow fever vaccine responses in identical twins.

The sequenced material came from PBMCs. The source of these receptors is a woman aged 18-29 years in good health. Both conserved end residues are part of each CDR3. D genes are given only for firm matches. Not every row has a clone size; where given, it reads once, few, many or a size class.

cdr3_nt: TGTGCCAGCAGGCAATCGGGGACCTACGAGCAGTACTTC
cdr3_aa: CASRQSGTYEQYF
v_call: TRBV6-1
clone_size: few
j_call: TRBJ2-7
d_call: NA

cdr3_nt: TGCAGTGCTAGAGGAGGGTCCGTTTCTGGGGCCGGTGAGCAGTTCTTC
cdr3_aa: CSARGGSVSGAGEQFF
v_call: TRBV20-1
clone_size: few
j_call: TRBJ2-1
d_call: NA

cdr3_nt: TGTGCCAGCAGCTTAGACTGGGCTAGCGGAGACAATGAGCAGTTCTTC
cdr3_aa: CASSLDWASGDNEQFF
v_call: TRBV7-9
clone_size: NA
j_call: TRBJ2-1
d_call: TRBD2

cdr3_nt: TGTGCCAGCAGTTTAGTTCCCGGGGGTGGCAATGAGCAGTTCTTC
cdr3_aa: CASSLVPGGGNEQFF
v_call: TRBV12-3/TRBV12-4
clone_size: NA
j_call: TRBJ2-1
d_call: NA

cdr3_nt: TGTGCCAGCAGGCCCTCTAGCGGGAGTGTCTACGAGCAGTACTTC
cdr3_aa: CASRPSSGSVYEQYF
v_call: TRBV6-1
clone_size: few
j_call: TRBJ2-7
d_call: TRBD2

cdr3_nt: TGTGCCAGCAGACCGGGACAGCTAAGCAATCAGCCCCAGCATTTT
cdr3_aa: CASRPGQLSNQPQHF
v_call: TRBV12-3/TRBV12-4
clone_size: few
j_call: TRBJ1-5
d_call: TRBD1

cdr3_nt: TGTGCCAGCACCCAGCCGTTCTCAGGGGCTGGGGCCAACGTCCTGACTTTC
cdr3_aa: CASTQPFSGAGANVLTF
v_call: TRBV3-1
clone_size: NA
j_call: TRBJ2-6
d_call: NA

cdr3_nt: TGTGCCAGCAGCCGCACATCTGGACTAGCGGGCTACGAGCAGTACTTC
cdr3_aa: CASSRTSGLAGYEQYF
v_call: TRBV11-2
clone_size: few
j_call: TRBJ2-7
d_call: TRBD2

cdr3_nt: TGCGCCAGCAGCCAAGATGGAGGACAAGGGAATGAGCAGTTCTTC
cdr3_aa: CASSQDGGQGNEQFF
v_call: TRBV4-1
clone_size: few
j_call: TRBJ2-1
d_call: NA

cdr3_nt: TGCAGTGCTAGCCCCGGGACTAGCGAGTACGAGCAGTACTTC
cdr3_aa: CSASPGTSEYEQYF
v_call: TRBV20-1
clone_size: many
j_call: TRBJ2-7
d_call: TRBD2

cdr3_nt: TGTGCCAGCAGTAGGACAGCCCACTATGGCTACACCTTC
cdr3_aa: CASSRTAHYGYTF
v_call: TRBV12-3/TRBV12-4
clone_size: many
j_call: TRBJ1-2
d_call: NA

cdr3_nt: TGTGCCAGCAGCTTGGGGGGGGGACTAGCGGGAAAAAATGAGCAGTTCTTC
cdr3_aa: CASSLGGGLAGKNEQFF
v_call: TRBV7-9
clone_size: NA
j_call: TRBJ2-1
d_call: TRBD2

cdr3_nt: TGCGCCAGCAGCTTGGCCTCGGACAGGGCGCCCCACGAGCAGTACTTC
cdr3_aa: CASSLASDRAPHEQYF
v_call: TRBV5-1
clone_size: NA
j_call: TRBJ2-7
d_call: TRBD1

cdr3_nt: TGTGCCAGCTCGCAAATGCCGACAGGGACTAGCTCCTACGAGCAGTACTTC
cdr3_aa: CASSQMPTGTSSYEQYF
v_call: TRBV18
clone_size: NA
j_call: TRBJ2-7
d_call: NA

cdr3_nt: TGTGCCAGCAGTTTCGGCAGGGACTCCGAGCAGTACTTC
cdr3_aa: CASSFGRDSEQYF
v_call: TRBV12-3/TRBV12-4
clone_size: many
j_call: TRBJ2-7
d_call: NA

cdr3_nt: TGTGCCAGCAGTCCCCCCACACGACAGGGTTGGACCCAGTACTTC
cdr3_aa: CASSPPTRQGWTQYF
v_call: TRBV6-1
clone_size: many
j_call: TRBJ2-5
d_call: TRBD1

cdr3_nt: TGCGCCAGCAGCCCCGGCAGCCGACAGGCCCCTGGAGCAGATACGCAGTATTTT
cdr3_aa: CASSPGSRQAPGADTQYF
v_call: TRBV5-1
clone_size: few
j_call: TRBJ2-3
d_call: NA

cdr3_nt: TGTGCCAGCAGCCAAGTGAAAGGGGGTGGCTACACCTTC
cdr3_aa: CASSQVKGGGYTF
v_call: TRBV3-1
clone_size: NA
j_call: TRBJ1-2
d_call: NA

cdr3_nt: TGCGCCAGCAGCTACGGGACTAGCGTTTACGAGCAGTACTTC
cdr3_aa: CASSYGTSVYEQYF
v_call: TRBV4-1
clone_size: NA
j_call: TRBJ2-7
d_call: TRBD2

cdr3_nt: TGTGCCACCAGCAGAGCAGCGGGGCTACAAGAGACCCAGTACTTC
cdr3_aa: CATSRAAGLQETQYF
v_call: TRBV15
clone_size: few
j_call: TRBJ2-5
d_call: TRBD2

cdr3_nt: TGTGCCAGCAATTTTCTCGGCAGGGGAGACACTGAAGCTTTCTTT
cdr3_aa: CASNFLGRGDTEAFF
v_call: TRBV12-3/TRBV12-4
clone_size: NA
j_call: TRBJ1-1
d_call: NA

cdr3_nt: TGCGCCAGCAGCCAAGATCGTGGACTTGGCACAGATACGCAGTATTTT
cdr3_aa: CASSQDRGLGTDTQYF
v_call: TRBV4-2
clone_size: NA
j_call: TRBJ2-3
d_call: NA

cdr3_nt: TGCAGTGCTAGCAGGGGAGTGAGCTCCTACAATGAGCAGTTCTTC
cdr3_aa: CSASRGVSSYNEQFF
v_call: TRBV20-1
clone_size: few
j_call: TRBJ2-1
d_call: NA

cdr3_nt: TGTGCCAGCAGCCTACTAGTGAACAATGAGCAGTTCTTC
cdr3_aa: CASSLLVNNEQFF
v_call: TRBV6-2/TRBV6-3
clone_size: many
j_call: TRBJ2-1
d_call: NA

cdr3_nt: TGTGCCAGCATTGGGACAAGCAATGAGCAGTTCTTC
cdr3_aa: CASIGTSNEQFF
v_call: TRBV6-6
clone_size: few
j_call: TRBJ2-1
d_call: NA

cdr3_nt: TGTGCCAGCAGCTTAAAGACTAACCCCTACGAGCAGTACTTC
cdr3_aa: CASSLKTNPYEQYF
v_call: TRBV7-9
clone_size: NA
j_call: TRBJ2-7
d_call: NA

cdr3_nt: TGTGCCACCAGCAGAGATGGGGGTAGGGTAAATGAGCAGTTCTTC
cdr3_aa: CATSRDGGRVNEQFF
v_call: TRBV15
clone_size: many
j_call: TRBJ2-1
d_call: NA

cdr3_nt: TGTGCCAGCAGTCCGGGACCGCAATTCTACGAGCAGTACTTC
cdr3_aa: CASSPGPQFYEQYF
v_call: TRBV27
clone_size: NA
j_call: TRBJ2-7
d_call: NA

cdr3_nt: TGTGCCAGCAGCTCCTCCGGGACGAGCGAGACCCAGTACTTC
cdr3_aa: CASSSSGTSETQYF
v_call: TRBV7-9
clone_size: many
j_call: TRBJ2-5
d_call: NA

cdr3_nt: TGTGCCACCAGTGTCCGTGACACTTGGTACCAAGAGACCCAGTACTTC
cdr3_aa: CATSVRDTWYQETQYF
v_call: TRBV24-1
clone_size: many
j_call: TRBJ2-5
d_call: NA

cdr3_nt: TGCAGTGCTAGAGTGCCCGGGTCAGGAACCTACGAGCAGTACTTC
cdr3_aa: CSARVPGSGTYEQYF
v_call: TRBV20-1
clone_size: NA
j_call: TRBJ2-7
d_call: NA

cdr3_nt: TGTGCCATCAGTGATGGCCGCGGGTACCAAGAGACCCAGTACTTC
cdr3_aa: CAISDGRGYQETQYF
v_call: TRBV10-3
clone_size: few
j_call: TRBJ2-5
d_call: NA

cdr3_nt: TGTGCCAGCAGGGGCAGCGGGGGGGCGAGTACGCAGTATTTT
cdr3_aa: CASRGSGGASTQYF
v_call: TRBV28
clone_size: many
j_call: TRBJ2-3
d_call: TRBD2

cdr3_nt: TGTGCCAGCAGTCAGGCGGGACCCTCCCCTCGCGAGCAGTACTTC
cdr3_aa: CASSQAGPSPREQYF
v_call: TRBV6-2/TRBV6-3
clone_size: NA
j_call: TRBJ2-7
d_call: NA

cdr3_nt: TGTGCCAGCAGCCACAATTGGGACAGCAATTCACCCCTCCACTTT
cdr3_aa: CASSHNWDSNSPLHF
v_call: TRBV9
clone_size: few
j_call: TRBJ1-6
d_call: TRBD1

cdr3_nt: TGTGCCAGCGGGACTAGCAATACAGATACGCAGTATTTT
cdr3_aa: CASGTSNTDTQYF
v_call: TRBV12-3/TRBV12-4
clone_size: many
j_call: TRBJ2-3
d_call: TRBD2

cdr3_nt: TGTGCCAGCAGCTCTCTGAATTCTGGAAACACCATATATTTT
cdr3_aa: CASSSLNSGNTIYF
v_call: TRBV7-9
clone_size: few
j_call: TRBJ1-3
d_call: NA

cdr3_nt: TGTGCCTCCAAGGACAGGGGCACTGAAGCTTTCTTT
cdr3_aa: CASKDRGTEAFF
v_call: TRBV30
clone_size: many
j_call: TRBJ1-1
d_call: TRBD1

cdr3_nt: TGCGCCAGCAGCCAAGATGTAAGGGGGGATGCGCAGTACTTC
cdr3_aa: CASSQDVRGDAQYF
v_call: TRBV4-3
clone_size: few
j_call: TRBJ2-7
d_call: NA

cdr3_nt: TGTGCCAGCAGCGGAGGGGCCGCCATATATTTT
cdr3_aa: CASSGGAAIYF
v_call: TRBV6-5
clone_size: many
j_call: TRBJ1-3
d_call: NA

cdr3_nt: TGTGCCAGCAGGATGGGACAGGGTAACACCGGGGAGCTGTTTTTT
cdr3_aa: CASRMGQGNTGELFF
v_call: TRBV5-5
clone_size: many
j_call: TRBJ2-2
d_call: TRBD1

cdr3_nt: TGTGCCACCAGCAGAGATTATGGGACAGGGCACGACGGCTACACCTTC
cdr3_aa: CATSRDYGTGHDGYTF
v_call: TRBV15
clone_size: NA
j_call: TRBJ1-2
d_call: TRBD1

cdr3_nt: TGTGCCAGCAGCTTACGGCAGGGGAAGACCGGGGAGCTGTTTTTT
cdr3_aa: CASSLRQGKTGELFF
v_call: TRBV7-8
clone_size: few
j_call: TRBJ2-2
d_call: NA

cdr3_nt: TGCGCCAGCAGACTGGAATCCTACGAGCAGTACTTC
cdr3_aa: CASRLESYEQYF
v_call: TRBV5-1
clone_size: NA
j_call: TRBJ2-7
d_call: NA

cdr3_nt: TGTGCCATCAGTGCTGTCTCGCGCACAGATACGCAGTATTTT
cdr3_aa: CAISAVSRTDTQYF
v_call: TRBV10-3
clone_size: NA
j_call: TRBJ2-3
d_call: NA

cdr3_nt: TGCGCCAGCAGCTTGGCGGGGGGCGGTGATACGCAGTATTTT
cdr3_aa: CASSLAGGGDTQYF
v_call: TRBV5-1
clone_size: few
j_call: TRBJ2-3
d_call: NA

cdr3_nt: TGTGCCAGCAGCCAAGACGGGGACTGGCCTTACGAGCAGTACTTC
cdr3_aa: CASSQDGDWPYEQYF
v_call: TRBV4-2
clone_size: few
j_call: TRBJ2-7
d_call: NA

cdr3_nt: TGCGCCAGCAGCTCACAACCGACAGGGGGTTACAATGAGCAGTTCTTC
cdr3_aa: CASSSQPTGGYNEQFF
v_call: TRBV5-1
clone_size: NA
j_call: TRBJ2-1
d_call: TRBD1

cdr3_nt: TGTGCCAGCAGCCCGGACGGCTCTACCGGGGAGCTGTTTTTT
cdr3_aa: CASSPDGSTGELFF
v_call: TRBV6-1
clone_size: few
j_call: TRBJ2-2
d_call: NA